Each of the 23 T cell receptor beta chains below was sequenced from the same sample in a study of T-cell reconstitution after alpha-beta-depleted transplantation in children. Library preparation (for TCRbeta) was performed with unique molecular identifiers. TCRdb re-analysed the PCR reads in MiXCR, keeping a single row per CDR3 protein. Here the sample spans about 240,000 distinct CDR3 sequences, about 25% being singletons. The material sequenced was PBMCs, taken before TCRalphabeta/CD19-depleted stem cell transplant. These receptors were obtained from a girl aged 2-10 years with Fanconi anemia, due to receive a stem cell transplant.

This clonotype was recorded at least ten times. The V gene is TRBV7-3, the J gene TRBJ2-3; the D gene is possibly TRBD2 (5 bases). V was clipped by 2 bases and J by 3 bases, with 9 bases between them. CDR1 and CDR2 from the germline V gene are SGHTA and FQGTGA. The CDR3 has 14 amino acids. CDR3 amino acids: CASSLFGDTDTQYF. CDR3 DNA sequence: TGTGCCAGCAGCTTATTCGGGGATACAGATACGCAGTATTTT.

This clonotype was seen repeatedly, ten times or more. This sequence joins TRBV10-3 and TRBJ2-3; 8 nucleotides match TRBD2. The CDR3 has 16 amino acids. V dropped 10 bases and J dropped 3; count of bases not matched to a gene: 15. Germline V lookup: CDR1 ENHRY, CDR2 SYGVKD. The CDR3 DNA follows: TGTGCCACACACACCCGGGGGGGAGAAATGACAGATACGCAGTATTTT. It translates to CATHTRGGEMTDTQYF.

The genes are TRBV20-1 and TRBJ2-2; 11 nucleotides match TRBD2. CDR1 and CDR2 (germline): DFQATT, SNEGSKA (reference sequence). The CDR3 runs to 17 residues. CDR3 protein: CCSRDSGRAHEGGELFF. CDR3 coding DNA: TGCTGCTCTAGGGATAGCGGGAGGGCCCATGAGGGCGGGGAGCTGTTTTTT.

The CDR3 DNA reads as TGCAGTGCTAGAGATAGAAAGGGGGCGCATACTGAAGCTTTCTTT. It specifies CSARDRKGAHTEAFF. The rearrangement joins TRBV20-1 to TRBJ1-1; TRBD1 agrees at 7 bases. The CDR3 loop spans 15 amino acids. Losses at the gene ends were 0 bases for V and 5 bases for J; bases not matched to a gene: 9. The germline CDR1 and CDR2 sequences are DFQATT and SNEGSKA (reference sequence).

The chain uses TRBV20-1 and TRBJ2-5; D might be TRBD2 (6 bases). The V end was cut by 3 bases, the J end by 2 bases, with 16 bases between. Germline V gene data show CDR1 as DFQATT and CDR2 as SNEGSKA (reference sequence). The CDR3 is made up of 15 amino acids. The CDR3 region is CSARVPRTKQETQYF. The DNA for the CDR3 is TGCAGTGCTAGGGTGCCACGGACTAAACAAGAGACCCAGTACTTC.

This clonotype was picked up a small number of times. Here the CDR3 reads CASSLAGRPAYEQYF. DNA of the CDR3: TGTGCCAGCAGCTTGGCGGGACGGCCGGCCTACGAGCAGTACTTC. The chain is built from TRBV5-6 and TRBJ2-7, with D perhaps assigned TRBD1 or TRBD2 (5 bases each). The CDR3 consists of 15 residues. Between the trimmed V and J ends, which lost 0 bases and 2 bases, there was a span of 12 bases. CDR1 and CDR2 (germline): SGHDT, YYEEEE.

This clonotype was counted only a few times. CDR3 region: CASSWTSGRAYEQYF. CDR3 coding DNA: TGCGCCAGCAGCTGGACTAGCGGGAGGGCCTACGAGCAGTACTTC. The chain employs TRBV5-1 and TRBJ2-7; 15 bases agree with TRBD2. The trim removed 3 bases at V and 2 bases at J, leaving 0 bases unmatched. The CDR3 has 15 residues. CDR1 is SGHRS and CDR2 is YFSETQ in the germline V gene.

V gene TRBV4-1 combines with J gene TRBJ2-1; 8 nucleotides agree with TRBD1. The CDR3 contains 16 residues. V was pared by 0 bases and J by 4 bases, with 5 bases of the junction left unmatched. Per germline, CDR1 MGHRA and CDR2 YSYEKL. CDR3 sequence (DNA): TGCGCCAGCAGCCAAGAAGCAGGGGGCGGGTACAATGAGCAGTTCTTC. Translated: CASSQEAGGGYNEQFF.

This clonotype was seen at least ten times. The chain combines TRBV29-1 with TRBJ2-3; TRBD2 is a possible D gene (6 bases). Trimming stripped 5 bases from V and 8 bases from J, with 14 bases between. Germline CDR1 SQVTM, CDR2 ANQGSEA. The CDR3 is made up of 12 amino acids. For the CDR3, the DNA is TGCAGCGTTTCTTGGGGACTCGGTACGCAGTATTTT. Translating gives CSVSWGLGTQYF.

CDR3 coding DNA: TGCAGTGCTAGAGATCAGGGGGGCGCCTACGAGCAGTACTTC. Amino acids: CSARDQGGAYEQYF. The chain has TRBV20-1 and TRBJ2-7, with a tentative D call TRBD1 (7 bases). Per the germline V gene, CDR1 is DFQATT and CDR2 is SNEGSKA (reference sequence). V gave up 0 bases and J gave up 2 bases, with 11 bases separating them. This CDR3 region has 14 residues.

This chain connects TRBV21-1 to TRBJ2-1; TRBD1, the table's D call, was not compared with the DNA. TRBV21-1 is labeled a pseudogene. This CDR3 region has 16 residues. The CDR3 spells CASSRQGSPSYNEQFF. Written as DNA, the CDR3 is TGTGCCAGCAGCAGGCAGGGGTCCCCATCTTACAATGAGCAGTTCTTC.

CDR3 protein: CSARSHSGSGDTQYF. Here the CDR3 DNA reads TGCAGTGCCCGGTCACATAGCGGGAGCGGGGATACGCAGTATTTT. This chain links TRBV20-1 with TRBJ2-3; 9 positions agree with TRBD2. V was pared by 6 bases and J by 6 bases, with 13 bases of the junction left unmatched. Germline V lookup: CDR1 DFQATT, CDR2 SNEGSKA (reference sequence). This CDR3 spans 15 amino acids.

This clonotype was observed many times. The chain employs TRBV7-2 and TRBJ2-7; weak D call: TRBD2 (6 bases). The CDR3 spans 16 residues. Germline V gene data show CDR1 as SGHTA and CDR2 as FQGNSA. V gave up 7 bases and J gave up 0 bases, with 19 bases separating them. Written as DNA, the CDR3 is TGTGCCAGCACACTAGCCACCGGAGTAGCCTCCTACGAGCAGTACTTC. It encodes CASTLATGVASYEQYF.

This clonotype was seen many times. The chain carries TRBV12-3 or TRBV12-4 and TRBJ1-6; D is uncertain. V lost 1 base, J lost 8 bases, and 6 bases lay in between. The CDR3 spans 13 residues. DNA of the CDR3: TGTGCCAGCAGTTTAGTGGTGGATTCACCCCTCCACTTT. Translated, it gives CASSLVVDSPLHF.

The genes are TRBV30 and TRBJ2-7; D unresolved. The CDR3 has 13 amino acids. Trimming removed 3 bases at V and 0 bases at J, with 9 bases between. Germline V gene data show CDR1 as GTSNPN and CDR2 as SVGIG (reference sequence). CDR3: CAWSGFSSYEQYF. The CDR3 nucleotides are TGTGCCTGGAGCGGGTTTAGCTCCTACGAGCAGTACTTC.

Turning to this clonotype: A much more abundant neighbour one base away suggests this may be a read error. V usage is TRBV25-1 and J usage is TRBJ2-1, with TRBD2 matching over 9 bases. The CDR3 is 17 residues long. Germline V gene sequence: CDR1 MGHDK, CDR2 SYGVNS. CDR3 nucleotide sequence: TGTGCCATCAGTGGGGGGAGCGGGAGGACGCCCTACAATGAGCAGTTCTTC. It yields the protein CAISGGSGRTPYNEQFF.

The chain couples TRBV5-1 to TRBJ2-7, with 10 bases lining up with TRBD1. After removal of 3 bases from V and 1 base from J, the junction contained 7 bases not matched to a gene. Germline V gene data show CDR1 as SGHRS and CDR2 as YFSETQ. The CDR3 loop spans 16 amino acids. CDR3 residues: CASSYLTGGISYEQYF. In DNA, the CDR3 is TGCGCCAGCAGCTACTTGACAGGGGGCATTTCCTACGAGCAGTACTTC.

The genes are TRBV20-1 and TRBJ2-7; D ambiguous. Germline V gives CDR1 DFQATT, CDR2 SNEGSKA (reference sequence). The V end lost 5 bases, the J end lost 7 bases, and 12 bases lay between the germline ends. This CDR3 region has 11 residues. CDR3 sequence: CSASTRPEQYF. CDR3 nucleotide sequence: TGCAGTGCTTCGACTCGTCCGGAGCAGTACTTC.

CDR3 sequence reads: CASSFRGYTEAFF. The DNA of the CDR3 is TGTGCCAGCAGCTTTAGGGGCTACACTGAAGCTTTCTTT. The J gene is TRBJ1-1, the V gene TRBV13; D possibly corresponds to TRBD1 (5 bases). V lost 3 bases and J 3 bases, leaving 8 bases between the germline ends. The CDR3 is 13 amino acids. Per the germline V gene, CDR1 is PRHDT and CDR2 is FYEKMQ (reference sequence).

This clonotype was found many times. A junction end diverges from the germline sequence, so it may reflect a read error. The chain joins TRBV12-3 or TRBV12-4 to TRBJ2-2; D is perhaps TRBD2 (5 bases). The CDR3 sequence is 13 residues long. CDR3 region: CASSRARTGDLFF. The DNA for the CDR3 is TGTGCCAGCAGCCGGGCACGGACCGGGGATCTGTTTTTT.

This clonotype was counted a single time. The chain combines TRBV20-1 with TRBJ2-3; D not resolved. Deletions cut 6 bases from V and 6 bases from J, with 10 bases between. The length of the CDR3 is 11 residues. Germline V gene data show CDR1 as DFQATT and CDR2 as SNEGSKA (reference sequence). The CDR3 spells CSAFSDDTQYF. Written as DNA, the CDR3 is TGCAGTGCGTTCTCCGACGATACGCAGTATTTT.

There are a few counts of this clonotype. The rearrangement uses TRBV28 and TRBJ2-2, with 9 bases identical to TRBD1. CDR3 length equals 14 residues. The germline gives CDR1 MDHEN, CDR2 SYDVKM. J was trimmed by 5 bases and V by 5 bases; bases with no gene match: 3. This CDR3 is CASSMTGGTGELFF. Here the CDR3 DNA reads TGTGCCAGCAGTATGACAGGGGGGACCGGGGAGCTGTTTTTT.

The chain employs TRBV4-2 and TRBJ2-7; 10 bases line up with TRBD2. The germline CDR1 and CDR2 sequences are LGHNA and YNFKEQ. The CDR3 contains 17 residues. The trim removed 0 bases at V and 6 bases at J, leaving 11 bases unmatched. In nucleotides, the CDR3 is TGTGCCAGCAGCCAAGATACGGTGGGGACTAGCGCAATCGAGCAGTACTTC. Translated: CASSQDTVGTSAIEQYF.